The next 27 T cell receptor beta chains were all read from a single sample in a study of blood T cell repertoires in COVID-19. The protocol was immunoSEQ multiplex PCR, while the TCRdb copy is restricted to in-frame clones and leaves out a portion. Found here are about 75,000 clones, approximately 79% of them singletons; the top ten hold 2.5% to 3%. The sample taken for sequencing was peripheral blood. The source of these receptors is a human donor with acute or convalescent COVID-19. The donor label of this sample is uncertain.

The chain uses TRBV5-1 and TRBJ1-2, with D tentatively TRBD1 (5 bases). Germline CDR1 is SGHRS and CDR2 is YFSETQ. The V gene lost 0 bases and the J gene lost 8 bases, with 11 bases spanning the gap. The CDR3 sequence is 13 residues long. CDR3 in amino acids: CASSLAGGGGYTF. The CDR3 DNA sequence: TGCGCCAGCAGCTTGGCCGGGGGTGGAGGCTACACCTTC.

The chain links TRBV29-1 to TRBJ1-2; a possible D gene is TRBD1 (6 bases). The V end was cut by 1 base, the J end by 7 bases, with 16 bases between. Germline CDR1 and CDR2: SQVTM and ANQGSEA. This CDR3 is built from 14 residues. The CDR3 spells CSVEARNREFGYTF. As DNA, the CDR3 is TGCAGCGTTGAAGCTCGGAACAGGGAGTTTGGCTACACCTTC.

The gene calls are TRBV5-1 and TRBJ2-2, with D tentatively TRBD1 (5 bases). Germline V gene data show CDR1 as SGHRS and CDR2 as YFSETQ. With 4 bases removed from V and 7 bases from J, the gap between germline ends came to 20 bases. The CDR3 length is 16 residues. This chain's CDR3 is CASSPKAQGNNGELFF. CDR3 coding DNA: TGCGCCAGCAGCCCCAAGGCCCAGGGAAATAACGGGGAGCTGTTTTTT.

This clone was detected once. The V gene is TRBV18, the J gene TRBJ2-1; 13 bases are shared with TRBD2. The CDR3 totals 14 residues. Germline V lookup: CDR1 KGHSH, CDR2 LQKENI. Losses at the gene ends were 3 bases for V and 8 bases for J; bases not matched to a gene: 1. CDR3 nucleotides: TGTGCCAGCTCACCGACTAGCGGGGGGTATGAGCAGTTCTTC. Encoded protein: CASSPTSGGYEQFF.

This clone showed up just a few times. The chain links TRBV6-2 or TRBV6-3 to TRBJ2-2, with TRBD2 identical over 10 bases. This CDR3 has 17 residues. Per the germline V gene, CDR1 is MNHEY and CDR2 is SVGEGT. V dropped 5 bases and J dropped 4; count of bases not matched to a gene: 10. The CDR3 sequence: CASSKQAGGPITGELFF. DNA of the CDR3: TGTGCCAGCAGTAAACAAGCGGGAGGGCCGATCACCGGGGAGCTGTTTTTT.

V usage is TRBV5-5 and J usage is TRBJ2-3; D is ambiguous. This CDR3 has 17 amino acids. With 0 bases removed from V and 0 bases from J, the gap between germline ends came to 14 bases. Germline CDR1 reads SGHKS; CDR2 reads YYEKEE (reference sequence). This CDR3 reads CASSLGRLASSTDTQYF. The CDR3 DNA follows: TGTGCCAGCAGCTTGGGTAGACTCGCGTCTAGCACAGATACGCAGTATTTT.

This chain links TRBV6-4 with TRBJ1-2, with a possible D match to TRBD1 (6 bases). Germline CDR1 is MRHNA and CDR2 is SNTAGT. The CDR3 length is 16 residues. Trimming removed 3 bases from V and 6 bases from J, with 20 bases in between. The CDR3 DNA reads as TGTGCCAGCAGTGATCGCGACAGGCTGCTTGGTCATGGCTACACCTTC. Residues: CASSDRDRLLGHGYTF.

The rearrangement joins TRBV5-4 to TRBJ2-1, with 7 bases identical to TRBD2. This CDR3 has 15 amino acids. Germline assignment: CDR1 SGHNT and CDR2 YYREEE (reference sequence). The V segment lost 0 bases and the J segment 0 bases; nucleotides outside the gene matches: 0. The CDR3 sequence is CASSLGGSSYNEQFF. CDR3 coding DNA: TGTGCCAGCAGCTTGGGCGGGAGCTCCTACAATGAGCAGTTCTTC.

This sequence joins TRBV6-5 and TRBJ2-2, with TRBD1 as a possible D gene (5 bases). The CDR3 spans 14 residues. Germline loops: CDR1 MNHEY, CDR2 SVGAGI. The V end was cut by 0 bases, the J end by 3 bases, with 5 bases between. CDR3 sequence reads: CASSYSGDTGELFF. The CDR3 DNA reads TGTGCCAGCAGTTACTCAGGGGACACCGGGGAGCTGTTTTTT.

This clone was counted a few times. V usage is TRBV7-9 and J usage is TRBJ2-1, with D tentatively TRBD1 (6 bases). Between the trimmed V and J ends, which lost 0 bases and 8 bases, there was a span of 11 bases. In germline, CDR1 is SEHNR, CDR2 FQNEAQ (reference sequence). This CDR3 has 14 amino acids. CDR3 DNA sequence: TGTGCCAGCAGCTTAGCTAGCCCAGGGGATGAGCAGTTCTTC. As protein: CASSLASPGDEQFF. The full variable domain, its missing parts supplied by reference TRBV7-9 and TRBJ2-1, is DTGVSQNPRHKITKRGQNVTFRCDPISEHNRLYWYRQTLGQGPEFLTYFQNEAQLEKSRLLSDRFSAERPKGSFSTLEIQRTEQGDSAMYLCASSLASPGDEQFFGPGTRLTVL.

The chain carries TRBV5-1 and TRBJ1-4; 8 nucleotides line up with TRBD1. The length of the CDR3 is 14 residues. CDR1 SGHRS and CDR2 YFSETQ come from the germline V gene. With V trimmed by 2 bases and J by 7 bases, 4 bases remained unmatched. CDR3 in amino acids: CASSLVGQGEKLFF. CDR3 nucleotides: TGCGCCAGCAGCTTAGTTGGACAGGGTGAAAAACTGTTTTTT.

This clone occurred a few times. This chain uses TRBV7-2 with TRBJ2-7; D call uncertain. The CDR3 has 14 residues. Between the trimmed V and J ends, which lost 1 base and 2 bases, there was a span of 9 bases. Looked up from germline, CDR1 is SGHTA and CDR2 is FQGNSA. The CDR3 spells CASSLVTVTYEQYF. The CDR3 DNA is TGTGCCAGCAGCTTAGTCACAGTCACCTACGAGCAGTACTTC. Supplemented by reference TRBV7-2 and TRBJ2-7, the full variable domain reads GAGVSQSPSNKVTEKGKDVELRCDPISGHTALYWYRQSLGQGLEFLIYFQGNSAPDKSGLPSDRFSAERTGGSVSTLTIQRTQQEDSAVYLCASSLVTVTYEQYFGPGTRLTVT.

This chain uses TRBV5-1 with TRBJ2-5, with 10 bases identical to TRBD2. Per germline, CDR1 SGHRS and CDR2 YFSETQ. The trim removed 4 bases at V and 5 bases at J, leaving 8 bases unmatched. CDR3 size: 15 residues. The CDR3 DNA follows: TGCGCCAGCAGCCCGACAGCGGGGGGGCCGGAGACCCAGTACTTC. It codes for CASSPTAGGPETQYF.

This clone has a handful of counts. J is TRBJ2-1 and V is TRBV7-2; 7 nucleotides align to TRBD1. Looked up from germline, CDR1 is SGHTA and CDR2 is FQGNSA. The CDR3 sequence is 15 residues long. Germline trimming cut 5 bases from V and 6 bases from J; bases unmatched to any gene: 10. The CDR3 nucleotides read TGTGCCAGCAGCAAACAGGGGACACAACTCAATGAGCAGTTCTTC. It translates to CASSKQGTQLNEQFF.

This rearrangement joins TRBV20-1 to TRBJ1-4; 12 bases are a match to TRBD1. Trimming took 3 bases from V and 6 from J; bases not matched to a gene: 5. Germline V gene sequence: CDR1 DFQATT, CDR2 SNEGSKA (reference sequence). The CDR3 covers 15 residues. CDR3 sequence: CSASRGTGGDEKLFF. CDR3 sequence (DNA): TGCAGTGCTAGTCGAGGGACAGGGGGCGATGAAAAACTGTTTTTT.

The chain uses TRBV18 and TRBJ1-4; TRBD1 aligns across 7 bases. This CDR3 region has 15 residues. Germline-derived CDR1 and CDR2 are KGHSH and LQKENI. V dropped 3 bases and J dropped 2; count of bases not matched to a gene: 3. As DNA, the CDR3 is TGTGCCAGCTCACCGGGACAGCCGACTAATGAAAAACTGTTTTTT. Protein: CASSPGQPTNEKLFF.

The V call is TRBV28, the J call TRBJ2-7; 8 nucleotides line up with TRBD1. The CDR3 runs 14 residues. CDR1 is MDHEN and CDR2 is SYDVKM in the germline V gene. Germline trimming cut 2 bases from V and 7 bases from J; bases unmatched to any gene: 7. DNA of the CDR3: TGTGCCAGCAGTTTAGAACAGGGGGTTGGGGAGCAGTACTTC. Translation: CASSLEQGVGEQYF.

This rearrangement joins TRBV9 to TRBJ2-1; 7 nucleotides match TRBD2. This CDR3 is built from 13 residues. From germline, CDR1 is SGDLS and CDR2 YYNGEE. J was trimmed by 8 bases and V by 4 bases; bases with no gene match: 6. In DNA form, the CDR3 reads TGTGCCAGCAGCCCCTTGCGGGGGTATGAGCAGTTCTTC. It specifies CASSPLRGYEQFF.

There are a few counts of this clone. The chain uses TRBV18 and TRBJ1-4; 9 positions match TRBD1. CDR1 KGHSH and CDR2 LQKENI come from the germline V gene. Trimming at V came to 4 bases and at J to 5 bases, leaving 8 bases not matched to a gene. The CDR3 is made up of 16 amino acids. CDR3 bases: TGTGCCAGCTCACTATCCCCCGGGACAGGGAATGAAAAACTGTTTTTT. It specifies CASSLSPGTGNEKLFF. The whole variable domain, remainder taken from reference TRBV18 and TRBJ1-4, is NAGVMQNPRHLVRRRGQEARLRCSPMKGHSHVYWYRQLPEEGLKFMVYLQKENIIDESGMPKERFSAEFPKEGPSILRIQQVVRGDSAAYFCASSLSPGTGNEKLFFGSGTQLSVL.

The J gene is TRBJ2-1, the V gene TRBV24-1, with D unclear. V dropped 8 bases and J dropped 2 bases, with 9 bases sitting between them. This CDR3 has 13 amino acids. Germline CDR1 is KGHDR and CDR2 is SFDVKD. The CDR3 sequence is CATTGPPYNEQFF. CDR3 nucleotides: TGTGCCACCACTGGGCCCCCCTACAATGAGCAGTTCTTC.

This chain links TRBV5-6 with TRBJ1-1, with TRBD1 matching 7 bases. Germline-derived CDR1 and CDR2 are SGHDT and YYEEEE. Trimming cost V 5 bases and J 11 bases; bases outside gene matches: 21. The CDR3 is made up of 16 amino acids. CDR3 sequence (DNA): TGTGCCAGCAGACGCGGACAGGATGGATTGTACGGCTCCGCTTTCTTT. Translating it yields CASRRGQDGLYGSAFF.

This clone was detected only a few times. The rearrangement links TRBV27 to TRBJ1-2, with D tentatively TRBD1 (5 bases). The CDR3 runs 14 residues. In germline, CDR1 is MNHEY, CDR2 SMNVEV (reference sequence). The V end lost 9 bases, the J end lost 4 bases, and 18 bases lay between the germline ends. The CDR3: CARATADRFYGYTF. The CDR3 nucleotides are TGTGCCAGGGCCACTGCCGACAGATTCTATGGCTACACCTTC.

This sequence joins TRBV11-2 and TRBJ1-6, with D possibly matching TRBD1 (6 bases). Deletions cut 7 bases from V and 0 bases from J, with 19 bases between. Per the germline V gene, CDR1 is SGHAT and CDR2 is FQNNGV. CDR3 length: 18 residues. The CDR3 is CASTSAPGQSSYNSPLHF. The CDR3, as DNA: TGTGCCAGCACCTCGGCCCCGGGACAAAGCTCCTATAATTCACCCCTCCACTTT. The full variable domain, completed using reference TRBV11-2 and TRBJ1-6, is EAGVAQSPRYKIIEKRQSVAFWCNPISGHATLYWYQQILGQGPKLLIQFQNNGVVDDSQLPKDRFSAERLKGVDSTLKIQPAKLEDSAVYLCASTSAPGQSSYNSPLHFGNGTRLTVT.

The chain is built from TRBV7-8 and TRBJ2-3; D gene uncertain. CDR1 and CDR2 from the germline V gene are SGHVS and FQNEAQ. V dropped 5 bases and J dropped 1 base, with 10 bases sitting between them. CDR3 length equals 14 residues. CDR3 DNA: TGTGCCAGCAGCCCGGGTAGGCGCACAGATACGCAGTATTTT. The encoded protein is CASSPGRRTDTQYF. The full variable domain, with the rest looked up from reference TRBV7-8 and TRBJ2-3, is GAGVSQSPRYKVAKRGQDVALRCDPISGHVSLFWYQQALGQGPEFLTYFQNEAQLDKSGLPSDRFFAERPEGSVSTLKIQRTQQEDSAVYLCASSPGRRTDTQYFGPGTRLTVL.

This clone was observed a few times. J is TRBJ2-2 and V is TRBV5-6; maybe TRBD1 (6 bases). The CDR3 totals 16 residues. From germline, CDR1 is SGHDT and CDR2 YYEEEE. V was pared by 2 bases and J by 1 base, with 12 bases between. The DNA of the CDR3 is TGTGCCAGCAGCTTCTATTCACAGGGGAACACCGGGGAGCTGTTTTTT. It codes for CASSFYSQGNTGELFF.

The V call is TRBV2, the J call TRBJ2-3; D is ambiguous. This CDR3 has 14 amino acids. Germline loops: CDR1 SNHLY, CDR2 FYNNEI. The ends were cut back, 1 base at V and 4 bases at J, with 9 bases in the middle. DNA for the CDR3: TGTGCCAGCAGTGAAGGCTTAGTGGCAGATACGCAGTATTTT. This encodes CASSEGLVADTQYF.

This clone was counted between two and nine times. The chain employs TRBV7-8 and TRBJ2-1; TRBD2 aligns across 7 bases. This CDR3 contains 16 residues. The V and J ends lost 4 bases and 5 bases, in that order; junction bases with no gene match: 11. Per germline, CDR1 SGHVS and CDR2 FQNEAQ. Here the CDR3 reads CASSSAHRGDHNEQFF. Written as DNA, the CDR3 is TGTGCCAGCAGCTCAGCACATCGGGGGGACCACAATGAGCAGTTCTTC.